A single T cell receptor beta chain is shown here with its context. What it recognizes is unknown. These data come from a study of cytomegalovirus exposure and HLA in healthy donors. Study observations and caveats: Within an earlier analysis, most TCR beta V segments proved productive either about 87% or about 30% of the time. An observed cluster of highly shared sequence variants was recorded as a likely sequencing artifact. Information on immune exposure was restricted to one variable (CMV serostatus). A link between a missense DCLRE1C variant and TCR beta V- and J-gene trimming emerged from a later analysis.

Primers for the PCR totalled 60 Vbeta and 13 Jbeta. Sequencing used immunoSEQ multiplex PCR; TCRdb keeps in-frame clones, though not all of them. The data contain roughly 170,000 clones, around 86% of them singletons. The CDR3 is 15 residues long. From germline, CDR1 is SGHRS and CDR2 YFSETQ. V was trimmed by 0 bases and J by 2 bases, leaving 11 bases between them. J is TRBJ1-1 and V is TRBV5-1; D is possibly TRBD1 (6 bases). The receptor comes from a man aged 45-65 years in good health and CMV-seronegative. Sequenced: PBMCs. The CDR3, as DNA: TGCGCCAGCAGCTTGGGTGGACAGACTAACACTGAAGCTTTCTTT. Amino acids: CASSLGGQTNTEAFF.